These 20 T cell receptor beta chains originate from one sample sequenced in a study of shared clonotypes between healthy human individuals. The table came from immunoSEQ multiplex PCR; TCRdb's copy has only in-frame clones and leaves some out. The sample includes 450,000 to 500,000 clones, 65% to 85% of them seen just once. Sequenced: PBMCs. Receptors originate from a woman between 35 and 50 years old in good health. Some clones in this sample may be carry-over from other donors' samples.

The V call is TRBV9, the J call TRBJ1-5; D might be TRBD1 (6 bases). V dropped 4 bases and J dropped 6 bases, with 17 bases sitting between them. This CDR3 region has 15 residues. Germline V lookup: CDR1 SGDLS, CDR2 YYNGEE. The CDR3 bases are TGTGCCAGCAGCCCTAACGCTCACAGGGTTCAGCCCCAGCATTTT. The encoded protein is CASSPNAHRVQPQHF. Based on the CDR3 plus reference TRBV9 and TRBJ1-5, the full variable domain is DSGVTQTPKHLITATGQRVTLRCSPRSGDLSVYWYQQSLDQGLQFLIQYYNGEERAKGNILERFSAQQFPDLHSELNLSSLELGDSALYFCASSPNAHRVQPQHFGDGTRLSIL.

CDR3 amino acids: CASNPVGGLTYEQYV. The CDR3 coding sequence is TGTGCCAGCAATCCAGTGGGAGGACTGACATACGAGCAGTACGTC. The chain recombines TRBV6-5 with TRBJ2-7; maybe TRBD2 (6 bases). This CDR3 is built from 15 residues. Per the germline V gene, CDR1 is MNHEY and CDR2 is SVGAGI. Deletions cut 7 bases from V and 4 bases from J, with 20 bases between.

This chain links TRBV10-3 with TRBJ1-2; no clear D gene. Trimming stripped 4 bases from V and 0 bases from J, with 9 bases between. The germline V gene encodes CDR1 ENHRY and CDR2 SYGVKD. CDR3 size: 14 residues. The CDR3 protein is CAISVEIANYGYTF. CDR3 coding DNA: TGTGCCATCAGTGTAGAAATAGCTAACTATGGCTACACCTTC.

As to this clone: With a far larger clone one base away, a read error is the likely cause. Distinct nucleotide sequences in the sample also encode this CDR3. The CDR3 is CASSAAAGNTIYF. DNA for the CDR3: TGTGCCAGCAGCGCGGCGGCTGGAAACACAATATATTTT. The V gene is TRBV7-2, the J gene TRBJ1-3; D gene unclear. Germline V lookup: CDR1 SGHTA, CDR2 FQGNSA. The CDR3 has 13 residues. Together with reference TRBV7-2 and TRBJ1-3, the CDR3 gives the full variable domain: GAGVSQSPSNKVTEKGKDVELRCDPISGHTALYWYRQSLGQGLEFLIYFQGNSAPDKSGLPSDRFSAERTGGSVSTLTIQRTQQEDSAVYLCASSAAAGNTIYFGEGSWLTVV.

The chain is built from TRBV7-3 and TRBJ2-2; D remains ambiguous. In germline, CDR1 is SGHTA, CDR2 FQGTGA. V lost 0 bases, J lost 7 bases, and 9 bases lay in between. CDR3 length: 14 residues. CDR3 sequence: CASSLTLGFGELFF. For the CDR3, the DNA is TGTGCCAGCAGCTTAACGTTGGGGTTCGGGGAGCTGTTTTTT. The full variable domain, in which reference TRBV7-3 and TRBJ2-2 provide the parts outside the CDR3, is GAGVSQTPSNKVTEKGKYVELRCDPISGHTALYWYRQSLGQGPEFLIYFQGTGAADDSGLPNDRFFAVRPEGSVSTLKIQRTERGDSAVYLCASSLTLGFGELFFGEGSRLTVL.

This rearrangement joins TRBV7-8 to TRBJ2-6, with 7 bases fitting TRBD1. The germline CDR1 and CDR2 sequences are SGHVS and FQNEAQ. J gave up 0 bases and V 5 bases, and 4 bases lay outside the gene matches. The CDR3 loop spans 16 amino acids. CDR3 region: CASSPYRGSGANVLTF. CDR3 DNA: TGTGCCAGCAGCCCCTACAGGGGCTCTGGGGCCAACGTCCTGACTTTC. The variable domain in full, completed from reference TRBV7-8 and TRBJ2-6, reads GAGVSQSPRYKVAKRGQDVALRCDPISGHVSLFWYQQALGQGPEFLTYFQNEAQLDKSGLPSDRFFAERPEGSVSTLKIQRTQQEDSAVYLCASSPYRGSGANVLTFGAGSRLTVL.

The gene calls are TRBV7-8 and TRBJ1-5; D not resolved. V lost 3 bases and J 2 bases, leaving 8 bases between the germline ends. The CDR3 spans 14 residues. Germline values: CDR1 SGHVS, CDR2 FQNEAQ. In nucleotides, the CDR3 is TGTGCCAGCAGCTTTCTTATGGGCAATCAGCCCCAGCATTTT. Encoded protein: CASSFLMGNQPQHF. Supplemented by reference TRBV7-8 and TRBJ1-5, the full variable domain reads GAGVSQSPRYKVAKRGQDVALRCDPISGHVSLFWYQQALGQGPEFLTYFQNEAQLDKSGLPSDRFFAERPEGSVSTLKIQRTQQEDSAVYLCASSFLMGNQPQHFGDGTRLSIL.

The chain is built from TRBV19 and TRBJ1-3, with D possibly TRBD1 on 6 matching bases. This CDR3 is built from 17 residues. Germline CDR1 and CDR2: LNHDA and SQIVND (reference sequence). Trimming cost V 5 bases and J 3 bases, with 20 bases left between them. The chain's CDR3 is CASSPESRGANGNTIYF. The DNA for the CDR3 is TGTGCCAGTAGTCCCGAAAGTCGGGGGGCGAATGGAAACACCATATATTTT.

This chain links TRBV28 with TRBJ2-7; maybe TRBD1 (6 bases). The V end lost 6 bases, the J end lost 2 bases, and 11 bases lay between the germline ends. Germline loops: CDR1 MDHEN, CDR2 SYDVKM. This CDR3 has 13 residues. DNA for the CDR3: TGTGCCAGCAGGGTCAGGGGACCCTACGAGCAGTACTTC. This encodes CASRVRGPYEQYF.

The rearrangement joins TRBV4-1 to TRBJ2-3; 9 bases are shared with TRBD2. There are 22 residues in the CDR3. In germline, CDR1 is MGHRA, CDR2 YSYEKL. The J segment lost 5 bases and the V segment lost 4 bases, leaving 28 bases of the junction unmatched. In DNA form, the CDR3 reads TGCGCCAGCAGCCTAAGGGTCAGATCACGGACGGGCGGGAGGGCCTTTAAAGATACGCAGTATTTT. Translation gives CASSLRVRSRTGGRAFKDTQYF.

V and J are TRBV29-1 and TRBJ2-7; 11 bases agree with TRBD1. CDR3 length equals 14 residues. Germline CDR1 is SQVTM and CDR2 is ANQGSEA. V lost 5 bases to trimming and J lost 3 bases; unmatched junction nucleotides: 6. CDR3 sequence (DNA): TGCAGCGTTCTAAGGACAGGGGGCGGCTACGAGCAGTACTTC. Its protein product is CSVLRTGGGYEQYF.

This chain links TRBV6-5 with TRBJ1-2, with D perhaps matching TRBD1 (6 bases). Germline V lookup: CDR1 MNHEY, CDR2 SVGAGI. The CDR3 spans 12 residues. Trimming shortened V by 6 bases and J by 6 bases, and 11 bases separated the two germline ends. The CDR3 protein is CASSLRGDGYTF. CDR3 nucleotides: TGTGCCAGCAGCCTTAGGGGGGATGGCTACACCTTC.

Of note for this clone: This likely reflects a read error, since a far larger clone is one base away. This sequence joins TRBV4-1 and TRBJ2-5; 11 bases agree with TRBD2. The V gene's germline CDR1 is MGHRA and CDR2 YSYEKL. Trimming took 0 bases from V and 4 from J; bases not matched to a gene: 4. The length of the CDR3 is 16 residues. The CDR3 sequence is CASSQELLAGAETQYF. The CDR3 nucleotides are TGCGCCAGCAGCCAAGAATTACTAGCGGGAGCAGAGACCCAGTACTTC.

The chain employs TRBV7-3 and TRBJ2-2; no reliable D call. Germline values: CDR1 SGHTA, CDR2 FQGTGA. With 2 bases removed from V and 3 bases from J, the gap between germline ends came to 16 bases. The CDR3 is made up of 17 amino acids. Here the CDR3 DNA reads TGTGCCAGCAGCTTAGAACCAGGAAGGGTGGACACCGGGGAGCTGTTTTTT. This gives the protein CASSLEPGRVDTGELFF.

V usage is TRBV29-1 and J usage is TRBJ2-2, with 10 bases identical to TRBD1. V lost 4 bases to trimming and J lost 2 bases; unmatched junction nucleotides: 4. The CDR3 totals 15 residues. Germline V CDR1 and CDR2: SQVTM, ANQGSEA. The CDR3 here is CSVGGTGENTGELFF. CDR3 DNA sequence: TGCAGCGTTGGGGGGACAGGGGAAAACACCGGGGAGCTGTTTTTT.

Regarding this clone: At the DNA level, this CDR3 is encoded by other sequences in the same sample as well. V usage is TRBV5-1 and J usage is TRBJ2-7, with 7 positions matching TRBD1. Trimming at V came to 4 bases and at J to 2 bases, leaving 6 bases not matched to a gene. CDR1 and CDR2 from the germline V gene are SGHRS and YFSETQ. CDR3 length equals 14 residues. In nucleotides, the CDR3 is TGCGCCAGCAGCCTCGGGACAGTAACCTACGAGCAGTACTTC. This translates into CASSLGTVTYEQYF. The variable domain in full, completed from reference TRBV5-1 and TRBJ2-7, reads KAGVTQTPRYLIKTRGQQVTLSCSPISGHRSVSWYQQTPGQGLQFLFEYFSETQRNKGNFPGRFSGRQFSNSRSEMNVSTLELGDSALYLCASSLGTVTYEQYFGPGTRLTVT.

The chain uses TRBV2 and TRBJ2-2; TRBD2 agrees at 9 bases. Germline CDR1 SNHLY, CDR2 FYNNEI. The CDR3 runs to 14 residues. V was pared by 2 bases and J by 7 bases, with 2 bases of the junction left unmatched. CDR3 amino acids: CASSEQREVGELFF. The CDR3 coding sequence is TGTGCCAGCAGTGAACAGCGGGAGGTCGGGGAGCTGTTTTTT.

This clone has only one observation. The chain joins TRBV28 to TRBJ2-5; tentative D call: TRBD2 (5 bases). V lost 3 bases and J 2 bases, leaving 22 bases between the germline ends. The CDR3 runs to 18 residues. CDR1 MDHEN and CDR2 SYDVKM come from the germline V gene. The CDR3 region is CASSFSIGYGGGQETQYF. The CDR3 nucleotides are TGTGCCAGCAGTTTCTCGATCGGCTATGGAGGCGGTCAAGAGACCCAGTACTTC.

This chain connects TRBV29-1 to TRBJ2-1; TRBD1 is a possible D gene (5 bases). V was clipped by 4 bases and J by 1 base, with 17 bases between them. Germline lookup yields CDR1 SQVTM and CDR2 ANQGSEA. This CDR3 has 16 residues. The CDR3 DNA is TGCAGCGTTGTCCCCCCCCCAGGGCCATCCTACAATGAGCAGTTCTTC. Translating gives CSVVPPPGPSYNEQFF.

This rearrangement joins TRBV7-2 to TRBJ1-4, with 12 nucleotides matching TRBD1. This CDR3 contains 17 residues. The ends lost 7 bases at V and 8 bases at J; junction bases unmatched: 14. CDR1 SGHTA and CDR2 FQGNSA come from the germline V gene. Here the CDR3 reads CASTEYGTGGGKEKLFF. The CDR3, as DNA: TGTGCCAGCACCGAATACGGGACAGGGGGCGGAAAGGAAAAACTGTTTTTT.